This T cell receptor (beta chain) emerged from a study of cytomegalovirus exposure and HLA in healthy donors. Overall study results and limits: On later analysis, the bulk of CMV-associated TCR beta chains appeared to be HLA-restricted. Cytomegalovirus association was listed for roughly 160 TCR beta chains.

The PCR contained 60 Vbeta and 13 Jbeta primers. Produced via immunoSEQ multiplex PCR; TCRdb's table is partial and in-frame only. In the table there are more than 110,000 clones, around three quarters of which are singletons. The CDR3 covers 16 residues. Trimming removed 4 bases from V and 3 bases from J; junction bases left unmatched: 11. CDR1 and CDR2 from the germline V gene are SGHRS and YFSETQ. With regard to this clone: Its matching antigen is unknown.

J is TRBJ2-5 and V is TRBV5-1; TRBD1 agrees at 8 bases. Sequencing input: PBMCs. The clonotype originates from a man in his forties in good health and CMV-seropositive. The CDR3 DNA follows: TGCGCCAGCAGCGGACCCCAGGGGGCGCCTGAAGAGACCCAGTACTTC. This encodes CASSGPQGAPEETQYF.